This passage covers 7 T cell receptor beta chains from one sample sequenced in a study of PD-L1 blockade in urothelial cancer. The table came from immunoSEQ multiplex PCR; TCRdb's copy has only in-frame clones and leaves some out. The sample shows more than 60,000 clones, 88% of them seen only once. The time point is: peripheral blood 6 weeks after treatment start. Sample: PBMCs, taken around atezolizumab (anti-PD-L1) treatment. The receptors originated from a man between 60 and 70 years old with urothelial cancer.

This clone was picked up one time. This chain links TRBV7-3 with TRBJ2-1; the match to TRBD2 covers 11 bases. Germline CDR1 is SGHTA and CDR2 is FQGTGA. The CDR3 is 14 amino acids. V gave up 3 bases and J gave up 5 bases; unmatched junction bases: 0. CDR3 DNA: TGTGCCAGCAGCTTGACTAGCGGGAACAATGAGCAGTTCTTC. Its protein is CASSLTSGNNEQFF.

The V gene is TRBV10-2, the J gene TRBJ2-5; 7 bases align to TRBD2. The V and J ends lost 9 bases and 2 bases, in that order; junction bases with no gene match: 18. The CDR3 loop spans 17 amino acids. The germline CDR1 and CDR2 sequences are WSHSY and SAAADI. In nucleotides, the CDR3 is TGCGCCAGTAAATGGGACTACGGGGGACCAGAACAAGAGACCCAGTACTTC. Its translation is CASKWDYGGPEQETQYF.

The chain is built from TRBV5-1 and TRBJ2-5, with 14 bases that match TRBD2. The CDR3 is made up of 16 amino acids. V gave up 0 bases and J gave up 4 bases; unmatched junction bases: 2. Germline loops: CDR1 SGHRS, CDR2 YFSETQ. The CDR3, as DNA: TGCGCCAGCAGCTTGGACGGGACTAGCGGGGGAGAGACCCAGTACTTC. Translated, it gives CASSLDGTSGGETQYF.

CDR3 sequence: CASSTRQGYNYGYTF. The DNA for the CDR3 is TGTGCCAGTAGTACCCGACAGGGATATAACTATGGCTACACCTTC. The chain uses TRBV19 and TRBJ1-2; TRBD1 matches 7 bases. The length of the CDR3 is 15 residues. Losses at the gene ends were 4 bases for V and 1 base for J; bases not matched to a gene: 6. The germline V gene has CDR1 LNHDA and CDR2 SQIVND (reference sequence).

The rearrangement uses TRBV5-1 and TRBJ1-2, with 8 bases identical to TRBD1. The J segment lost 6 bases and the V segment lost 5 bases, leaving 9 bases of the junction unmatched. The CDR3 is 14 amino acids. The germline V gene encodes CDR1 SGHRS and CDR2 YFSETQ. CDR3 region: CASRSPGQANGYTF. For the CDR3, the DNA is TGCGCCAGCAGATCTCCGGGACAGGCTAATGGCTACACCTTC.

The chain couples TRBV6-6 to TRBJ2-7, with 8 bases fitting TRBD1. Losses at the gene ends were 6 bases for V and 1 base for J; bases not matched to a gene: 5. Germline CDR1 is MNHNY and CDR2 is SVGAGI (reference sequence). The CDR3 consists of 14 residues. CDR3 amino acids: CASSRTGRSYEQYF. The CDR3 DNA reads TGTGCCAGCAGCCGGACAGGGCGATCCTACGAGCAGTACTTC.

This clone was observed once. The chain joins TRBV12-5 to TRBJ1-1, with 8 bases fitting TRBD1. The V and J ends lost 4 bases and 1 base, in that order; junction bases with no gene match: 11. The germline V gene has CDR1 LGHNT and CDR2 FRNRAP. CDR3 size: 17 residues. CDR3 loop: CASGSTTGQGRNTEAFF. DNA of the CDR3: TGTGCTAGTGGTTCAACTACCGGACAGGGACGGAACACTGAAGCTTTCTTT.